The 17 T cell receptor beta chains presented below share a single source sample, sequenced in a study of blood T cells in healthy people across ages (dated by TCRdb to the mid-2010s). Library preparation was by 5' RACE. For sequencing, an Illumina HiSeq 2500 was employed. A second PCR of about 7 to 12 cycles was run with a J-beta primer mix and a sample-barcoded 5' primer. TCRdb trimmed public reads at Q25 via fastp, called clones via MiXCR and kept in-frame beta chains. For every CDR3 protein sequence, its rows merge into one entry that carries the most common genes and DNA. This sample has about 730,000 distinct CDR3 sequences in its table, and roughly 47% of those were observed once. Jointly, the top ten make up 20% to 25% of the sample. Sequenced material: blood. The source is a woman aged 55-69 years in good health.

The V call is TRBV6-5, the J call TRBJ1-6; 8 bases fit TRBD1. J gave up 9 bases and V 6 bases, and 7 bases lay outside the gene matches. The germline CDR1 and CDR2 sequences are MNHEY and SVGAGI. This CDR3 contains 14 residues. The CDR3 reads CASRLDRASSPLHF. The CDR3 DNA is TGTGCCAGCAGACTGGACAGGGCCAGTTCACCCCTCCACTTT.

The chain has TRBV6-5 and TRBJ1-2; the D is unclear. V lost 6 bases to trimming and J lost 6 bases, with 23 bases between them. CDR1 and CDR2 from the germline V gene are MNHEY and SVGAGI. This CDR3 is built from 16 residues. DNA of the CDR3: TGTGCCAGCAGCTCATTTTTCTCAGGCGGACTCAATGGCTACACCTTC. This codes for CASSSFFSGGLNGYTF.

A few counts support this clonotype. Because the CDR3's place on the DNA is in doubt, the DNA is left out and the CDR3 is given as listed by TCRdb. The chain carries TRBV6-1 and TRBJ1-2. 15 amino acids form the CDR3, both terminal residues included. Germline CDR1 and CDR2: MNHNS and SASEGT. The chain's CDR3 is CASSVGPGPAGGYTF.

The chain couples TRBV5-1 to TRBJ1-3; D not resolved. The CDR3 is 16 residues long. CDR1 SGHRS and CDR2 YFSETQ come from the germline V gene. Between the trimmed V and J ends, which lost 1 base and 0 bases, there was a span of 11 bases. This CDR3 reads CASSLRGDRSGNTIYF. The CDR3 bases are TGCGCCAGCAGCTTGCGCGGAGATCGCTCTGGAAACACCATATATTTT.

V gene TRBV28 combines with J gene TRBJ1-5; tentative D call: TRBD1 (5 bases). CDR1 and CDR2 (germline): MDHEN, SYDVKM. Trimming pared 2 bases from V and 1 base from J, leaving 15 bases between. CDR3 length equals 17 residues. This chain's CDR3 is CASSLGQGGRSNQPQHF. The CDR3, as DNA: TGTGCCAGCAGTTTAGGGCAGGGCGGGCGGAGCAATCAGCCCCAGCATTTT.

J is TRBJ2-7 and V is TRBV5-1; 13 bases are a match to TRBD2. The V and J ends lost 7 bases and 2 bases, in that order; junction bases with no gene match: 3. The CDR3 sequence is 14 residues long. Germline V gene sequence: CDR1 SGHRS, CDR2 YFSETQ. CDR3 in DNA: TGCGCCAGCGCGGGACTAGCGGGAACCTACGAGCAGTACTTC. Its translation is CASAGLAGTYEQYF.

This clonotype was picked up a small number of times. The chain combines TRBV7-9 with TRBJ2-4, with no clear D. With 4 bases removed from V and 7 bases from J, the gap between germline ends came to 14 bases. Germline values: CDR1 SEHNR, CDR2 FQNEAQ (reference sequence). CDR3 length equals 14 residues. CDR3 protein: CASSSLGSLNIQYF. The DNA of the CDR3 is TGTGCCAGCAGCTCGCTGGGCAGTCTGAACATTCAGTACTTC. The variable domain in full, completed from reference TRBV7-9 and TRBJ2-4, reads DTGVSQNPRHKITKRGQNVTFRCDPISEHNRLYWYRQTLGQGPEFLTYFQNEAQLEKSRLLSDRFSAERPKGSFSTLEIQRTEQGDSAMYLCASSSLGSLNIQYFGAGTRLSVL.

The chain couples TRBV24-1 to TRBJ2-3, with 7 bases lining up with TRBD2. The CDR3 contains 15 residues. The trim removed 1 base at V and 1 base at J, leaving 1 base unmatched. CDR1 is KGHDR and CDR2 is SFDVKD in the germline V gene. This chain's CDR3 is CATSDFGLGTDTQYF. The CDR3 region has the DNA TGTGCCACCAGTGATTTCGGACTAGGCACAGATACGCAGTATTTT.

This clonotype was picked up many times. CDR3 sequence reads: CASSDNSGANVLTF. Here the CDR3 DNA reads TGTGCCAGCAGTGACAACTCTGGGGCCAACGTCCTGACTTTC. J is TRBJ2-6 and V is TRBV6-4; the D is unclear. CDR1 and CDR2 (germline): MRHNA, SNTAGT. The CDR3 loop spans 14 amino acids. Trimming removed 2 bases at V and 0 bases at J, with 2 bases between.

In its sample, this clonotype was seen many times. This chain's CDR3 is CSARDLGRAANEQFF. CDR3 DNA: TGCAGTGCTAGAGATCTCGGGAGGGCGGCCAATGAGCAGTTCTTC. The rearrangement joins TRBV20-1 to TRBJ2-1, with 8 bases that match TRBD2. The CDR3 has 15 amino acids. Germline V gene sequence: CDR1 DFQATT, CDR2 SNEGSKA (reference sequence). Trimming took 0 bases from V and 6 from J; bases not matched to a gene: 7.

The CDR3 DNA is TGTGCCAGCAGTCTTCCGGGACTAGCGGACAATGAGCAGTACTTC. Protein sequence: CASSLPGLADNEQYF. The genes are TRBV28 and TRBJ2-7; 11 bases agree with TRBD2. There are 15 residues in the CDR3. CDR1 and CDR2 (germline): MDHEN, SYDVKM. Trimming took 5 bases from V and 7 from J; bases not matched to a gene: 10.

The chain uses TRBV4-3 and TRBJ2-1, with D possibly being TRBD2 (5 bases). This CDR3 comprises 15 residues. Trimming shortened V by 0 bases and J by 2 bases, and 8 bases separated the two germline ends. Germline V gene lookup returns CDR1 LGHNA and CDR2 YSLEER. The CDR3 region is CASSQEGVTYNEQFF. The DNA of the CDR3 is TGCGCCAGCAGCCAAGAGGGAGTGACCTACAATGAGCAGTTCTTC.

This chain links TRBV20-1 with TRBJ2-3; 8 bases align to TRBD2. Losses at the gene ends were 3 bases for V and 2 bases for J; bases not matched to a gene: 7. The germline CDR1 and CDR2 sequences are DFQATT and SNEGSKA (reference sequence). This CDR3 has 15 amino acids. The CDR3 DNA follows: TGCAGTGCTAGGTTGGGCGGGGGGAACACAGATACGCAGTATTTT. It specifies CSARLGGGNTDTQYF.

J is TRBJ2-1 and V is TRBV7-9, with D possibly called TRBD1 or TRBD2 (5 bases each). Germline values: CDR1 SEHNR, CDR2 FQNEAQ (reference sequence). V lost 5 bases and J lost 6, with 8 bases in between. The CDR3 is 12 residues long. The CDR3 here is CASSRGPNEQFF. Here the CDR3 DNA reads TGTGCCAGCAGCCGGGGACCCAATGAGCAGTTCTTC.

The CDR3 DNA follows: TGCAGTGCTAGAGCTAGGGGCCCTGAAGCTTTCTTT. Amino acid sequence: CSARARGPEAFF. The rearrangement joins TRBV20-1 to TRBJ1-1; TRBD1 is a possible D gene (5 bases). There are 12 residues in the CDR3. The V gene's germline CDR1 is DFQATT and CDR2 SNEGSKA (reference sequence). V was pared by 1 base and J by 6 bases, with 9 bases between.

This clonotype was seen repeatedly, ten times or more. The chain combines TRBV5-1 with TRBJ2-1, with 10 bases lining up with TRBD1. Per germline, CDR1 SGHRS and CDR2 YFSETQ. V trimming: 2 bases; J trimming: 7 bases; junction bases outside the gene matches: 9. The CDR3 covers 16 residues. CDR3 sequence (DNA): TGCGCCAGCAGCTTTCGACCGGGACAGGGGAAGAATGAGCAGTTCTTC. Translating gives CASSFRPGQGKNEQFF.

Written as DNA, the CDR3 is TGCAGTGCCACCCGGGACAGTAATACCGGGGAGCTGTTTTTT. The encoded protein is CSATRDSNTGELFF. The chain carries TRBV20-1 and TRBJ2-2; 7 bases fit TRBD1. In germline, CDR1 is DFQATT, CDR2 SNEGSKA (reference sequence). CDR3 length: 14 amino acids. The V and J ends lost 6 bases and 5 bases, in that order; junction bases with no gene match: 9.